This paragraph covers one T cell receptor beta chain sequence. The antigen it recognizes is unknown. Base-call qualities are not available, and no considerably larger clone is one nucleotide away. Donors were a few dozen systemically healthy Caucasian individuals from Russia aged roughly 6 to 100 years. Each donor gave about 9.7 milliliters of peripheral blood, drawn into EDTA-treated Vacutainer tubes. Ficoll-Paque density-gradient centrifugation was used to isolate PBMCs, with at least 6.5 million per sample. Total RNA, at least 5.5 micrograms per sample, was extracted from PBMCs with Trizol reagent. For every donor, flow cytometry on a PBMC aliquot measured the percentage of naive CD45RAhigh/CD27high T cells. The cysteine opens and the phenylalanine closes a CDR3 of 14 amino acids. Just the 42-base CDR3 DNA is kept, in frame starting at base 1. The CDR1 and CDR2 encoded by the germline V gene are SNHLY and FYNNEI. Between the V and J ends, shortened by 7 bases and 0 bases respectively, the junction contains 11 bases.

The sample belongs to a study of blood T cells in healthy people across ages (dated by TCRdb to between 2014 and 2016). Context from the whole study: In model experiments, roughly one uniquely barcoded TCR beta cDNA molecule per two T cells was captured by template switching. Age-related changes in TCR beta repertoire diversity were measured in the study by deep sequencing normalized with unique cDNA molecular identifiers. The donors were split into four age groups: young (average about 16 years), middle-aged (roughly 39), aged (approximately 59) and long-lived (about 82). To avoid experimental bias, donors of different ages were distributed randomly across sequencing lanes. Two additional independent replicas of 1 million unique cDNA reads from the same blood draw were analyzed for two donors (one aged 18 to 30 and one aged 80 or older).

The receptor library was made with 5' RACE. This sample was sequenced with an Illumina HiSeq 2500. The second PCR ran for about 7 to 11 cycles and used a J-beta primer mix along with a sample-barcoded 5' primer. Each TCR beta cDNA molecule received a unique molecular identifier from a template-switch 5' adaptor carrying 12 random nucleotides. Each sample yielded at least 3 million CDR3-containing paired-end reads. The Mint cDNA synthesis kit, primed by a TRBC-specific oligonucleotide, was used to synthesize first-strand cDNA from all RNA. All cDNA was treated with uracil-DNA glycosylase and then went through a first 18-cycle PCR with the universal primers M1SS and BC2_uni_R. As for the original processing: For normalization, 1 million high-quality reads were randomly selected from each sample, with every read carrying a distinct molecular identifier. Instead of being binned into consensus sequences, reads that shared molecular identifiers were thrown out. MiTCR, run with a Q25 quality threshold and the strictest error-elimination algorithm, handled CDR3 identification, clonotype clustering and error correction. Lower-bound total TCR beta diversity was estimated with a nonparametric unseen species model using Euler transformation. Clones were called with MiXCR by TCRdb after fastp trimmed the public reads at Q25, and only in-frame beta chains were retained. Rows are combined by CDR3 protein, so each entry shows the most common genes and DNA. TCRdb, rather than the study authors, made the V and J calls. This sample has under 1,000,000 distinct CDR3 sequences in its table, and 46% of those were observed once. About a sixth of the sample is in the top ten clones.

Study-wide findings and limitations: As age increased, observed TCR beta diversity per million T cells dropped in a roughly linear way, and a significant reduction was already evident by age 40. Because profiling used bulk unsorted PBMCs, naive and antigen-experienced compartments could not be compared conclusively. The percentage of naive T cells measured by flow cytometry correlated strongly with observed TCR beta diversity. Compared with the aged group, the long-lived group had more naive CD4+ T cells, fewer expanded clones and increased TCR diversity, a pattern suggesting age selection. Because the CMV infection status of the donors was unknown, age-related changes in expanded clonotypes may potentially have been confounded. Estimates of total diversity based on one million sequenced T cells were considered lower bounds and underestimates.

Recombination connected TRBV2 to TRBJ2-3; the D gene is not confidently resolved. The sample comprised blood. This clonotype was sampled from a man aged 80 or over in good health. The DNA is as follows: TGTGCCAGCAATGACGGCACTAGCACAGATACGCAGTATTTT. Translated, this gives CASNDGTSTDTQYF.